Listed below are T cell receptor beta chains from one sample, sequenced in a study of cytomegalovirus exposure and HLA in healthy donors. The data were produced by immunoSEQ multiplex PCR, yet TCRdb's version contains in-frame clones alone and is incomplete. The sample holds some 100,000 clones, 73% seen once. Sequenced: PBMCs. The receptors stem from a man between 40 and 49 years old in good health and CMV-seronegative. Both conserved end residues are part of each CDR3. The D gene is left open where the match is weak. Only some rows state a clone size, as once, few, many or a class for expanded clones.

v_call	d_call	clone_size	j_call	cdr3_aa	cdr3_nt
TRBV7-8	NA	NA	TRBJ2-7	CASSSPRVGGAPEQYF	TGTGCCAGCAGCTCCCCTCGGGTCGGAGGGGCCCCCGAGCAGTACTTC
TRBV7-3	TRBD1	NA	TRBJ1-2	CASSFGTGGDKAVGYTF	TGTGCCAGCAGCTTTGGGACAGGGGGCGATAAGGCGGTCGGCTACACCTTC
TRBV5-1	NA	NA	TRBJ2-7	CASSVPLQGETYEQYF	TGCGCCAGCAGCGTGCCCCTTCAAGGAGAAACCTACGAGCAGTACTTC
TRBV29-1	NA	NA	TRBJ1-6	CSAVFSLGQLHF	TGCAGCGCTGTTTTCTCACTCGGACAGCTCCACTTT
TRBV4-1	TRBD1	NA	TRBJ2-7	CASSPHTGTVSAEQYF	TGCGCCAGCAGCCCACACACCGGGACAGTCTCCGCCGAGCAGTACTTC
TRBV5-1	TRBD1	few	TRBJ2-7	CASSPLGDRTDEQYF	TGCGCCAGCAGCCCCTTGGGGGACAGGACCGACGAGCAGTACTTC
TRBV7-2	NA	once	TRBJ1-2	CASSPGDYGYTF	TGTGCCAGCAGCCCGGGAGACTATGGCTACACCTTC
TRBV28	NA	few	TRBJ1-2	CASTPPGEYGYTF	TGTGCCAGCACCCCTCCGGGGGAGTATGGCTACACCTTC
TRBV10-3	NA	NA	TRBJ2-5	CAISESGQGQETQYF	TGTGCCATCAGTGAGTCTGGGCAGGGCCAAGAGACCCAGTACTTC
TRBV27	TRBD2	NA	TRBJ2-1	CASRVRLAGGNEQFF	TGTGCCAGCAGGGTCCGACTAGCGGGGGGAAATGAGCAGTTCTTC